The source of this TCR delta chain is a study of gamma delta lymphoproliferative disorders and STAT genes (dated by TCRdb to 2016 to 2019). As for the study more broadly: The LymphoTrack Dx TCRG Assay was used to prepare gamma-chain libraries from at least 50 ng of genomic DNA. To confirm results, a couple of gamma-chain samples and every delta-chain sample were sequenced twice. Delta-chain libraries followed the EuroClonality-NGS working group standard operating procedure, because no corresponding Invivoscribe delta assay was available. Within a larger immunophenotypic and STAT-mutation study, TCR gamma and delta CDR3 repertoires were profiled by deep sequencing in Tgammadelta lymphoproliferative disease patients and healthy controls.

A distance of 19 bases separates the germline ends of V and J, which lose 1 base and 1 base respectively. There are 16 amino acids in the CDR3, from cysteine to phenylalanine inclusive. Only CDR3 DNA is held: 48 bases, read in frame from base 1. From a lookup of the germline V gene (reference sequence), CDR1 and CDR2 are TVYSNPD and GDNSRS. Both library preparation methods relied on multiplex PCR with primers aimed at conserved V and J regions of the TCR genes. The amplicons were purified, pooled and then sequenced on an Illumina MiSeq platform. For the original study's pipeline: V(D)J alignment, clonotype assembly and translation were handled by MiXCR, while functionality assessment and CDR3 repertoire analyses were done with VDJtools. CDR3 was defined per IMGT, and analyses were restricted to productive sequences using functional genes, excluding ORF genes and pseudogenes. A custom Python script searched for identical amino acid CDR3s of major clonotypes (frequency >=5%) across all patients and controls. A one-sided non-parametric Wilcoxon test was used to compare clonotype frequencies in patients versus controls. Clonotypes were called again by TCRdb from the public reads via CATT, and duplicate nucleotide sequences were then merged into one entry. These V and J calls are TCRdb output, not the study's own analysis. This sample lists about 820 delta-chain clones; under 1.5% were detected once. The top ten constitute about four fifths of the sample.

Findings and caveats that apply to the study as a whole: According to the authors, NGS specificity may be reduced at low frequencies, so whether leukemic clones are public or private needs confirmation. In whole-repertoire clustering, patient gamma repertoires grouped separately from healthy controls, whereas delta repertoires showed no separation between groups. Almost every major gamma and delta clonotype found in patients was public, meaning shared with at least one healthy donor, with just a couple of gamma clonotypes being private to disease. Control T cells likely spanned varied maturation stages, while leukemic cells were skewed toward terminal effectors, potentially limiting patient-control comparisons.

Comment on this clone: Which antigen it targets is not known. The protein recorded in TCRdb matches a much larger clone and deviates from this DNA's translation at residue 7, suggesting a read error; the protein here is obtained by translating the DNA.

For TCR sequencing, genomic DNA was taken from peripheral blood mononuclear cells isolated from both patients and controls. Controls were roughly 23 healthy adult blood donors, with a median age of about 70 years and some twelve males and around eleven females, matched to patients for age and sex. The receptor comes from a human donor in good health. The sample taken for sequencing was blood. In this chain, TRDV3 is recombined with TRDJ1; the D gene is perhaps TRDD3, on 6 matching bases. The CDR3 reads CAFIKGVRWGTDKLIF. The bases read TGTGCCTTTATAAAGGGGGTACGCTGGGGCACCGATAAACTCATCTTT.